The 29 T cell receptor beta chains below all came from one sample that was sequenced in a study of blood T cell repertoires in COVID-19. Libraries were prepared by immunoSEQ multiplex PCR; TCRdb keeps only in-frame clonotypes and omits some of them. In the table there are 200,000 to 250,000 clones, less than 90% of which are singletons. Specimen: peripheral blood. These receptors came from a woman at least 80 years old with COVID-19, enrolled during active disease.

The CDR3 loop is CSVGRGQSSEAFF. DNA for the CDR3: TGCAGCGTTGGTAGGGGACAAAGTAGTGAAGCTTTCTTT. The chain uses TRBV29-1 and TRBJ1-1, with a tentative D call TRBD1 (6 bases). V was pared by 4 bases and J by 7 bases, with 16 bases between. Germline V gene lookup returns CDR1 SQVTM and CDR2 ANQGSEA. The CDR3 runs 13 residues.

The chain recombines TRBV15 with TRBJ2-5; TRBD1 matches 9 bases. CDR3 length equals 17 residues. The germline V gene encodes CDR1 LNHNV and CDR2 YYDKDF (reference sequence). The V gene end was trimmed by 4 bases and the J gene end by 5 bases; junction bases not matched to a gene: 14. The CDR3 here is CATSKRVGTGRLETQYF. CDR3 nucleotides: TGTGCCACCAGCAAAAGGGTCGGGACAGGGCGATTGGAGACCCAGTACTTC.

The chain carries TRBV4-2 and TRBJ2-1; tentative D call: TRBD2 (5 bases). The V and J ends lost 1 base and 7 bases respectively, with 8 bases between them. The CDR3 spans 13 residues. Germline loops: CDR1 LGHNA, CDR2 YNFKEQ. The CDR3 sequence is CASSQVRENEQFF. The CDR3 region has the DNA TGTGCCAGCAGCCAAGTTAGGGAGAATGAGCAGTTCTTC.

The V and J genes are TRBV6-4 and TRBJ2-1; D perhaps matches TRBD1 (6 bases). Germline CDR1 MRHNA, CDR2 SNTAGT. V lost 5 bases, J lost 0 bases, and 14 bases lay in between. The CDR3 is 16 amino acids. CDR3 nucleotides: TGTGCCAGCAGTACTTGGGGGCCCCGCTCCTACAATGAGCAGTTCTTC. It codes for CASSTWGPRSYNEQFF.

V and J are TRBV6-6 and TRBJ1-5; 7 nucleotides agree with TRBD1. Germline V lookup: CDR1 MNHNY, CDR2 SVGAGI (reference sequence). V lost 2 bases and J lost 7; bases outside the gene matches: 5. The CDR3 has 14 amino acids. CDR3 protein: CASSYTGEGQPQHF. Written as DNA, the CDR3 is TGTGCCAGCAGTTACACAGGGGAAGGGCAGCCCCAGCATTTT.

The chain carries TRBV28 and TRBJ1-2, with 9 bases lining up with TRBD1. Losses at the gene ends were 8 bases for V and 1 base for J; bases not matched to a gene: 8. The CDR3 is 15 amino acids. The germline gives CDR1 MDHEN, CDR2 SYDVKM. CDR3 DNA: TGTGCCAGCGGGGGACAGGGCACCATTAACTATGGCTACACCTTC. Translating it yields CASGGQGTINYGYTF.

This chain links TRBV19 with TRBJ1-2, with D perhaps TRBD1 (6 bases). V lost 4 bases and J lost 0, with 12 bases in between. The CDR3 sequence is 15 residues long. Germline-derived CDR1 and CDR2 are LNHDA and SQIVND (reference sequence). DNA of the CDR3: TGTGCCAGTAGTAACAGGGTCCGGGCTAACTATGGCTACACCTTC. This gives the protein CASSNRVRANYGYTF.

The chain uses TRBV18 and TRBJ2-7; a weak D match, TRBD1 (6 bases). Germline CDR1 KGHSH, CDR2 LQKENI. CDR3 length: 15 residues. Trimming removed 3 bases from V and 1 base from J, with 13 bases in between. This chain's CDR3 is CASSPLTGASYEQYF. The CDR3 DNA is TGTGCCAGCTCACCGTTGACAGGCGCATCCTACGAGCAGTACTTC.

The rearrangement joins TRBV6-5 to TRBJ1-6; 9 bases fit TRBD1. The trim removed 6 bases at V and 10 bases at J, leaving 10 bases unmatched. From germline, CDR1 is MNHEY and CDR2 SVGAGI. This CDR3 contains 15 residues. Here the CDR3 DNA reads TGTGCCAGCAGCGAGACCGGGACAGGGTACTCACCCCTCCACTTT. Translating gives CASSETGTGYSPLHF.

This rearrangement joins TRBV7-2 to TRBJ1-2, with TRBD1 as a possible D gene (6 bases). Trimming removed 3 bases from V and 5 bases from J, with 7 bases in between. The CDR3 consists of 12 residues. Germline values: CDR1 SGHTA, CDR2 FQGNSA. CDR3 nucleotides: TGTGCCAGCAGCTTCAGGGGATATGGCTACACCTTC. Translation gives CASSFRGYGYTF. The entire variable domain, with the rest obtained from reference TRBV7-2 and TRBJ1-2, is as follows: GAGVSQSPSNKVTEKGKDVELRCDPISGHTALYWYRQSLGQGLEFLIYFQGNSAPDKSGLPSDRFSAERTGGSVSTLTIQRTQQEDSAVYLCASSFRGYGYTFGSGTRLTVV.

The rearrangement uses TRBV4-1 and TRBJ1-2; D is perhaps TRBD1 (5 bases). There are 16 residues in the CDR3. Trimming pared 0 bases from V and 1 base from J, leaving 12 bases between. Germline CDR1 and CDR2: MGHRA and YSYEKL. CDR3 residues: CASSQEFGGLNYGYTF. As DNA, the CDR3 is TGCGCCAGCAGCCAAGAATTTGGGGGACTTAACTATGGCTACACCTTC.

The genes are TRBV18 and TRBJ1-4; no reliable D call. Germline loops: CDR1 KGHSH, CDR2 LQKENI. V gave up 2 bases and J gave up 6 bases, with 10 bases separating them. CDR3 length: 14 amino acids. The CDR3 here is CASSPANRDEKLFF. In nucleotides, the CDR3 is TGTGCCAGCTCACCAGCTAACCGGGATGAAAAACTGTTTTTT.

The rearrangement joins TRBV6-2 or TRBV6-3 to TRBJ2-5, with D tentatively TRBD1 (5 bases). The CDR3 covers 13 residues. V lost 5 bases and J lost 4, with 11 bases in between. Looked up from germline, CDR1 is MNHEY and CDR2 is SVGEGT. The CDR3 spells CASSTSGIETQYF. The DNA for the CDR3 is TGTGCCAGCAGTACTTCAGGGATAGAGACCCAGTACTTC.

This chain uses TRBV5-1 with TRBJ1-1; D is perhaps TRBD1 (6 bases). V dropped 0 bases and J dropped 0 bases, with 9 bases sitting between them. In germline, CDR1 is SGHRS, CDR2 YFSETQ. The CDR3 consists of 15 residues. The CDR3 DNA reads as TGCGCCAGCAGCTTGGAAGGACAGATGAACACTGAAGCTTTCTTT. Translation gives CASSLEGQMNTEAFF. Complete variable domain (other parts from reference TRBV5-1 and TRBJ1-1): KAGVTQTPRYLIKTRGQQVTLSCSPISGHRSVSWYQQTPGQGLQFLFEYFSETQRNKGNFPGRFSGRQFSNSRSEMNVSTLELGDSALYLCASSLEGQMNTEAFFGQGTRLTVV.

This chain joins TRBV3-1 (or the pseudogene TRBV3-2) and TRBJ1-4; 7 nucleotides match TRBD1. Germline CDR1 and CDR2: LGHDT and YNNKEL (reference sequence). The CDR3 length is 15 residues. After removal of 3 bases from V and 2 bases from J, the junction contained 3 bases not matched to a gene. This chain's CDR3 is CASSQNRGTNEKLFF. The DNA of the CDR3 is TGTGCCAGCAGCCAGAACAGGGGTACTAATGAAAAACTGTTTTTT.

The V gene is TRBV6-1, the J gene TRBJ1-4; unclear D gene. This CDR3 is built from 14 residues. V gave up 3 bases and J gave up 7 bases, with 12 bases separating them. Germline V gives CDR1 MNHNS, CDR2 SASEGT. CDR3 sequence: CASSDITAIEKLFF. CDR3 nucleotides: TGTGCCAGCAGTGATATAACAGCAATTGAAAAACTGTTTTTT.

This clone was detected only once. The rearrangement joins TRBV29-1 to TRBJ2-5; D not resolved. The germline CDR1 and CDR2 sequences are SQVTM and ANQGSEA. Trimming removed 5 bases at V and 1 base at J, with 5 bases between. This CDR3 contains 11 residues. This chain's CDR3 is CSVRSQETQYF. The CDR3 DNA reads TGCAGCGTTAGGAGCCAAGAGACCCAGTACTTC.

The DNA of the CDR3 is TGCAGCGCCGAGGGGGCCGCAGATACGCAGTATTTT. Translation gives CSAEGAADTQYF. V gene TRBV29-1 combines with J gene TRBJ2-3; the match to TRBD1 covers 7 bases. CDR1 and CDR2 (germline): SQVTM, ANQGSEA. The CDR3 covers 12 residues. After removal of 7 bases from V and 4 bases from J, the junction contained 5 bases not matched to a gene.

This clone was counted only a few times. The gene calls are TRBV29-1 and TRBJ2-5; 9 positions agree with TRBD2. Per germline, CDR1 SQVTM and CDR2 ANQGSEA. The J segment lost 4 bases and the V segment lost 4 bases, leaving 10 bases of the junction unmatched. This CDR3 spans 15 amino acids. DNA of the CDR3: TGCAGCGTTGTCCCTGGTAGCGGGGGTTTAGAGACCCAGTACTTC. Residues: CSVVPGSGGLETQYF.

The genes are TRBV5-5 and TRBJ2-3; 9 nucleotides agree with TRBD2. Germline V gene lookup returns CDR1 SGHKS and CDR2 YYEKEE (reference sequence). The CDR3 extends over 16 amino acids. The V segment lost 0 bases and the J segment 2 bases; nucleotides outside the gene matches: 4. The CDR3 nucleotides read TGTGCCAGCAGCTTGGCGGCGGGGGGGATCACAGATACGCAGTATTTT. Translated, it gives CASSLAAGGITDTQYF.

This clone was seen once. The genes are TRBV27 and TRBJ2-3; D unresolved. The CDR3 is made up of 11 amino acids. Between the trimmed V and J ends, which lost 6 bases and 9 bases, there was a span of 10 bases. Per germline, CDR1 MNHEY and CDR2 SMNVEV (reference sequence). The DNA for the CDR3 is TGTGCCAGCAGCTACGCCTTGACGCAGTATTTT. This gives the protein CASSYALTQYF.

The V call is TRBV14, the J call TRBJ2-5; D unclear. The CDR3 totals 12 residues. Trimming pared 7 bases from V and 4 bases from J, leaving 10 bases between. Germline CDR1 reads SGHDN; CDR2 reads FVKESK. CDR3 coding DNA: TGTGCCAGCAATACAGCAGGAGAGACCCAGTACTTC. As protein: CASNTAGETQYF.

V usage is TRBV24-1 and J usage is TRBJ2-1; 11 bases map to TRBD1. V shed 6 bases, J shed 8 bases, and the junction held 8 bases outside the gene matches. The CDR3 spans 15 residues. The germline gives CDR1 KGHDR, CDR2 SFDVKD. The CDR3: CATSRGTGGFHEQFF. CDR3 DNA: TGTGCCACCAGTAGAGGGACAGGGGGTTTCCATGAGCAGTTCTTC.

The chain carries TRBV19 and TRBJ2-2; D unclear. V was clipped by 6 bases and J by 6 bases, with 8 bases between them. This CDR3 contains 12 residues. Germline lookup yields CDR1 LNHDA and CDR2 SQIVND (reference sequence). The CDR3 sequence: CASRPVPGELFF. The CDR3 nucleotides read TGTGCCAGTAGACCAGTCCCCGGGGAGCTGTTTTTT.

This chain links TRBV6-5 with TRBJ1-4; possibly TRBD1 for D (5 bases). Looked up from germline, CDR1 is MNHEY and CDR2 is SVGAGI. V was pared by 4 bases and J by 8 bases, with 20 bases between. This CDR3 is 16 amino acids long. For the CDR3, the DNA is TGTGCCAGCAGTTTTTTGATCGGGGGGAAGGAAGAAAAACTGTTTTTT. It translates to CASSFLIGGKEEKLFF.

The V gene is TRBV28, the J gene TRBJ2-7; no definite D call. Per the germline V gene, CDR1 is MDHEN and CDR2 is SYDVKM. Trimming took off 8 bases at V and 2 bases at J, with 13 bases between the two ends. The CDR3 has 13 amino acids. CDR3 bases: TGTGCCAGCTCCTCCGTTCCCGCCTACGAGCAGTACTTC. It specifies CASSSVPAYEQYF.

V gene TRBV12-3 or TRBV12-4 combines with J gene TRBJ1-4; no clear D gene. V dropped 5 bases and J dropped 7 bases, with 11 bases sitting between them. The CDR3 sequence is 13 residues long. CDR3 protein: CASSLRDSEKLFF. The CDR3 DNA reads as TGTGCCAGCAGTCTTCGGGATAGTGAAAAACTGTTTTTT.

The rearrangement joins TRBV3-1 (or the pseudogene TRBV3-2) to TRBJ2-7; 8 bases map to TRBD1. With V trimmed by 2 bases and J by 7 bases, 4 bases remained unmatched. The CDR3 sequence is 13 residues long. Germline CDR1 reads LGHDT; CDR2 reads YNNKEL (reference sequence). CDR3 DNA: TGTGCCAGCAGCCAAACAACAGGGGGGGAGCAGTACTTC. Its translation is CASSQTTGGEQYF.

The genes are TRBV7-2 and TRBJ1-1; no clear D gene. Germline V gene lookup returns CDR1 SGHTA and CDR2 FQGNSA. The V gene lost 2 bases and the J gene lost 8 bases, with 15 bases spanning the gap. The CDR3 loop spans 14 amino acids. In nucleotides, the CDR3 is TGTGCCAGCAGCTTAACCCTAATGGGAGGGGAAGCTTTCTTT. The encoded protein is CASSLTLMGGEAFF.